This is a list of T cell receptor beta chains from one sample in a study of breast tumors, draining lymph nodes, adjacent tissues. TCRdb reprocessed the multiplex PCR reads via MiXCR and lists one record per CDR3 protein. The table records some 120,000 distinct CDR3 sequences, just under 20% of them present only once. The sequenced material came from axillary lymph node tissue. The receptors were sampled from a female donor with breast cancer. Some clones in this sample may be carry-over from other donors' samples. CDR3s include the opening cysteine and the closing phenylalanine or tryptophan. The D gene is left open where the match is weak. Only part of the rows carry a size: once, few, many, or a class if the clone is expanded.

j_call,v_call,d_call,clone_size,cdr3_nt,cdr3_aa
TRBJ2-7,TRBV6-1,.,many,TGTGCCAGCAGTGAACAGGGGATAGGAGGGTACGAGCAGTACTTC,CASSEQGIGGYEQYF
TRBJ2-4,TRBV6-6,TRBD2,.,TGTGCCAGCAGTTCGGCGGGGGGGGAAAACATTCAGTACTTC,CASSSAGGENIQYF
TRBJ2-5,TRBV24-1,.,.,TGTGCCACCAGTGCAGCCCCCCCGGGGGTACAAGAGACCCAGTACTTC,CATSAAPPGVQETQYF
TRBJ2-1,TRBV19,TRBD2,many,TGTGCCAGTAGCCTTAGCGGTCAAGCGGGGAATGAGCAGTTCTTC,CASSLSGQAGNEQFF
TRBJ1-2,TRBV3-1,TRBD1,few,TGTGCCAGCAGCCAAACCGGGGGTCGGGACAGGGATAGAACTGGCTACACCTTC,CASSQTGGRDRDRTGYTF
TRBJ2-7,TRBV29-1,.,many,TGCAGCGCAGCACTGACATCCTTTTCCTACGAGCAGTACTTC,CSAALTSFSYEQYF
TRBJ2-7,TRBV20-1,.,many,TGCAGTGCTAGAAAACGGCCCGAGCAGTACTTC,CSARKRPEQYF
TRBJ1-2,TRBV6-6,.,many,TGTGCCAGCAGGGTAAGACAGACGGATGGCTACACCTTC,CASRVRQTDGYTF
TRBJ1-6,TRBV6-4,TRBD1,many,TGTGCCAGCAGTGAAGAGGACAGGGCTAATTCACCCCTCCACTTT,CASSEEDRANSPLHF
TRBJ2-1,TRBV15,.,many,TGTGCCACCAGCAGAATGCGAAACAATGAGCAGTTCTTC,CATSRMRNNEQFF
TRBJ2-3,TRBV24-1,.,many,TGTGCCACCAGTGATTGGGGGACGTCGGCAGATACGCAGTATTTT,CATSDWGTSADTQYF
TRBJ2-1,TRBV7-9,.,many,TGTGCCAGCAGCCGCAGGGGGGAGGGCCTAAATGAGCAGTTCTTC,CASSRRGEGLNEQFF
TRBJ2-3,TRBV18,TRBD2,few,TGTGCCAGCTCACCTGTTCTAGCGGGAGAAGATACGCAGTATTTT,CASSPVLAGEDTQYF
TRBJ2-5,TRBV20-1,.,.,TGCAGTGCTACACGGGGGGCCCAAGAGACCCAGTGCTTC,CSATRGAQETQCF